Sequencing of this TCR beta chain was carried out in a study of cytomegalovirus exposure and HLA in healthy donors. Points from the study as a whole: A further, later analysis showed that HLA-associated TCR beta chains (compared with equally common others) were more clonally expanded. In an earlier analysis, productive rearrangement rates for most beta V segments clustered near 87% or 30%. Presence/absence analysis assumed near-uniform sequencing depth across donors.

The PCR used 60 Vbeta and 13 Jbeta primers. Assay used: immunoSEQ multiplex PCR; TCRdb lists only in-frame clones, some missing. The sample consists of approximately 100,000 clones, around 60% of them appearing once. On this clone: The antigen is undetermined.

This CDR3 spans 13 amino acids. V was shortened by 5 bases and J by 0 bases, with 6 bases between the two germline ends. In germline, CDR1 is MNHEY, CDR2 SVGAGI. Material: PBMCs. This clonotype was sampled from a young man in good health and CMV-seropositive. This chain links TRBV6-5 with TRBJ2-3; D is undetermined. CDR3 in amino acids: CASSKQSTDTQYF. Written as DNA, the CDR3 is TGTGCCAGCAGTAAACAGAGCACAGATACGCAGTATTTT.